This T cell receptor (beta chain) stems from a study of T cell repertoires in cytomegalovirus infection. TCRdb re-called the reads with MiXCR, one entry per CDR3 protein. This sample has about 890,000 distinct CDR3 sequences, with around 30% found just once. Germline V gives CDR1 MNHEY, CDR2 SMNVEV (reference sequence). The V gene end was trimmed by 9 bases and the J gene end by 8 bases; junction bases not matched to a gene: 13. The CDR3 runs 14 residues. This clonotype was seen a few times. Its antigen is unidentified. The sequencing used cultured CD8+ T cells from PBMCs, collected from culture after CMV antigen stimulation. The source of this sequence is a human donor in good health (CMV status not recorded). Some clones in this sample may be carry-over from other donors' samples. The chain is built from TRBV27 and TRBJ2-3, with 8 bases matching TRBD1. CDR3 amino acids: CASKTGEERGTQYF. Written as DNA, the CDR3 is TGTGCCAGTAAGACAGGGGAGGAACGCGGTACGCAGTATTTT.